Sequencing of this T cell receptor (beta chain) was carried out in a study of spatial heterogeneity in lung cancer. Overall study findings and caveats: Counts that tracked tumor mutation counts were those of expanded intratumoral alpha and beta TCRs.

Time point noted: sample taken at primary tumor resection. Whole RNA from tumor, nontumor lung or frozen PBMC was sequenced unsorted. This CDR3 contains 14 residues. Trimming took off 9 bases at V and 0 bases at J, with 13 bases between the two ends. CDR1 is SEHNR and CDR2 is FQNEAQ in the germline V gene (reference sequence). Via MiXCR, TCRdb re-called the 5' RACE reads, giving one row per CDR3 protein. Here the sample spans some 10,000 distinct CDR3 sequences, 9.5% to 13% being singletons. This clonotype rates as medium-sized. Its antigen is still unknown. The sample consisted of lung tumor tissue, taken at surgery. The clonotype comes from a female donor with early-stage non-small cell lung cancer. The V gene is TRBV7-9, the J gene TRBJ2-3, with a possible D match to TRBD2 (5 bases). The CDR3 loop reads CASSRTGSTDTQYF. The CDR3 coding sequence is TGTGCCAGTTCACGTACGGGGAGCACAGATACGCAGTATTTT.